Listed here are 28 T cell receptor beta chains from one sample, sequenced in a study of regulatory T cells in long-lasting Graves disease. Time point meaning: persistent/refractory GD, antithyroid drugs over 5 years with positive TRAb. TCR sequences were obtained from RNA taken from PBMCs. Building of the TCR beta libraries involved iRepertoire HTBI primers and Arm-PCR of CDR3 regions. TCRdb ran MiXCR on the multiplex PCR reads and lists one entry per CDR3 protein. The sample contains some 330,000 distinct CDR3 sequences, roughly 25% of which appear only once. The sequencing used peripheral blood mononuclear cells (PBMCs), collected when the disease was refractory, from a patient treated with antithyroid drugs. The receptors here all came from a woman in her thirties or forties with Graves disease.

In this sample, this clonotype turned up a few times. The J gene is TRBJ2-7, the V gene TRBV4-1; D not resolved. The CDR3 spans 14 residues. The V and J ends lost 0 bases and 2 bases respectively, with 8 bases between them. Looked up from germline, CDR1 is MGHRA and CDR2 is YSYEKL. The CDR3 DNA reads TGCGCCAGCAGCCAAGATAAGGGTGCCTACGAGCAGTACTTC. It encodes CASSQDKGAYEQYF.

This chain joins TRBV11-1 and TRBJ2-3; 7 nucleotides line up with TRBD2. Trimming removed 9 bases from V and 7 bases from J; junction bases left unmatched: 10. The CDR3 is 13 amino acids. CDR1 and CDR2 from the germline V gene are SGHAT and FQDESV (reference sequence). CDR3 sequence (DNA): TGTGCCAGTCAGCGGGGACGCGGAAATACGCAGTATTTT. Amino acids: CASQRGRGNTQYF.

The V and J genes are TRBV27 and TRBJ2-3, with D possibly being TRBD1 (5 bases). The length of the CDR3 is 14 residues. V lost 7 bases to trimming and J lost 2 bases, with 13 bases between them. Germline V gene sequence: CDR1 MNHEY, CDR2 SMNVEV (reference sequence). CDR3: CASTPRQNTDTQYF. DNA for the CDR3: TGTGCCAGCACCCCACGACAGAACACAGATACGCAGTATTTT.

This clonotype occurred many times. CDR3 in DNA: TGTGCCAGCAGTTCTCCGGGACAGGGGGGAGAGACCCAGTACTTC. This translates into CASSSPGQGGETQYF. The V gene is TRBV6-2 or TRBV6-3, the J gene TRBJ2-5; 11 bases line up with TRBD1. Trimming took 4 bases from V and 4 from J; bases not matched to a gene: 5. Looked up from germline, CDR1 is MNHEY and CDR2 is SVGEGT. The CDR3 sequence is 15 residues long.

V usage is TRBV19 and J usage is TRBJ1-1, with 9 bases fitting TRBD1. The CDR3 contains 14 residues. After removal of 3 bases from V and 7 bases from J, the junction contained 6 bases not matched to a gene. Germline CDR1 reads LNHDA; CDR2 reads SQIVND (reference sequence). As DNA, the CDR3 is TGTGCCAGTAGTATTTGGGACAGGGAAGGTGAAGCTTTCTTT. It codes for CASSIWDREGEAFF.

About this clonotype itself: This clone may be a read error of a much larger clone one base away. The rearrangement uses TRBV25-1 and TRBJ2-7, with D perhaps assigned TRBD1 or TRBD2 (7 bases each). CDR3 length equals 14 residues. V gave up 3 bases and J gave up 6 bases, with 15 bases separating them. Looked up from germline, CDR1 is MGHDK and CDR2 is SYGVNS. CDR3 region: CASSDSIRGGEQYF. The CDR3 bases are TGTGCCAGCAGTGACTCTATCAGGGGGGGCGAGCAGTACTTC.

This chain joins TRBV3-1 and TRBJ2-3; D possibly corresponds to TRBD2 (6 bases). The CDR3 spans 14 residues. Trimming took off 7 bases at V and 2 bases at J, with 13 bases between the two ends. Germline CDR1 and CDR2: LGHDT and YNNKEL (reference sequence). The CDR3 DNA reads TGTGCCAGCATTCCGGGACTTCACACAGATACGCAGTATTTT. Protein product: CASIPGLHTDTQYF.

This clonotype has a handful of counts. The rearrangement uses TRBV29-1 and TRBJ2-7; TRBD1 aligns across 7 bases. The CDR3 is 12 amino acids. CDR1 and CDR2 from the germline V gene are SQVTM and ANQGSEA. The V gene end was trimmed by 7 bases and the J gene end by 0 bases; junction bases not matched to a gene: 3. As DNA, the CDR3 is TGCAGCGGTAGGGACAGCTCCTACGAGCAGTACTTC. It codes for CSGRDSSYEQYF.

This clonotype was counted a few times. This chain connects TRBV19 to TRBJ1-1, with TRBD1 identical over 9 bases. This CDR3 contains 17 residues. V shed 4 bases and J 3 bases; nucleotides not matched to a gene: 12. CDR1 is LNHDA, CDR2 SQIVND, per germline (reference sequence). DNA for the CDR3: TGTGCCAGTAGTAAGTCTCCGGGACAGGGAATGGACACTGAAGCTTTCTTT. It is translated as CASSKSPGQGMDTEAFF.

This clonotype showed up many times. V gene TRBV20-1 combines with J gene TRBJ2-5; 8 bases align to TRBD2. V lost 2 bases, J lost 4 bases, and 9 bases stayed unmatched. CDR1 and CDR2 from the germline V gene are DFQATT and SNEGSKA (reference sequence). CDR3 size: 15 residues. CDR3 nucleotides: TGCAGTGCTAGACCAACTAGCGGCCTAACAGAGACCCAGTACTTC. It translates to CSARPTSGLTETQYF.

This chain links TRBV10-2 with TRBJ1-3, with 7 nucleotides matching TRBD1. Germline V gene sequence: CDR1 WSHSY, CDR2 SAAADI. V lost 0 bases and J lost 3; bases outside the gene matches: 2. The CDR3 covers 15 residues. CDR3 region: CASSESGGGGNTIYF. CDR3 sequence (DNA): TGCGCCAGCAGTGAGTCAGGGGGCGGTGGAAACACCATATATTTT.

The chain is built from TRBV6-4 and TRBJ2-6; perhaps TRBD2 as D (6 bases). Per the germline V gene, CDR1 is MRHNA and CDR2 is SNTAGT. The germline V and J ends were trimmed by 0 bases and 0 bases, with 6 bases remaining between them. The CDR3 is 16 residues long. The CDR3 spells CASSDSTSSGANVLTF. DNA of the CDR3: TGTGCCAGCAGTGACTCGACTAGCTCTGGGGCCAACGTCCTGACTTTC.

The chain links TRBV5-1 to TRBJ2-2; D is possibly TRBD1 (6 bases). This CDR3 region has 14 residues. The germline V gene encodes CDR1 SGHRS and CDR2 YFSETQ. The V and J ends lost 0 bases and 6 bases respectively, with 9 bases between them. Here the CDR3 reads CASSLVQGSGELFF. CDR3 DNA sequence: TGCGCCAGCAGCTTGGTTCAGGGGTCCGGGGAGCTGTTTTTT.

This chain connects TRBV9 to TRBJ2-4; TRBD2 matches 10 bases. Trimming cost V 4 bases and J 4 bases; bases outside gene matches: 2. The CDR3 runs to 14 residues. The germline gives CDR1 SGDLS, CDR2 YYNGEE. This CDR3 reads CASSRTSGKNIQYF. CDR3 DNA sequence: TGTGCCAGCAGCCGGACTAGCGGTAAAAACATTCAGTACTTC.

The chain links TRBV7-9 to TRBJ1-5, with 8 nucleotides matching TRBD1. With 1 base clipped from V and 5 bases from J, the junction kept 7 bases outside the gene matches. Germline lookup yields CDR1 SEHNR and CDR2 FQNEAQ (reference sequence). This CDR3 is built from 16 residues. CDR3 residues: CASSLESGGRYQPQHF. Here the CDR3 DNA reads TGTGCCAGCAGCTTAGAATCAGGGGGCCGGTATCAGCCCCAGCATTTT. Together with reference TRBV7-9 and TRBJ1-5, the CDR3 gives the full variable domain: DTGVSQNPRHKITKRGQNVTFRCDPISEHNRLYWYRQTLGQGPEFLTYFQNEAQLEKSRLLSDRFSAERPKGSFSTLEIQRTEQGDSAMYLCASSLESGGRYQPQHFGDGTRLSIL.

At least ten counts were recorded for this clonotype. The CDR3 spells CASSQTGGRGAYEQYF. The CDR3, as DNA: TGTGCCAGCAGTCAAACGGGAGGCAGAGGGGCCTACGAGCAGTACTTC. The V call is TRBV28, the J call TRBJ2-7; the match to TRBD2 covers 7 bases. Losses at the gene ends were 5 bases for V and 2 bases for J; bases not matched to a gene: 12. This CDR3 comprises 16 residues. CDR1 and CDR2 from the germline V gene are MDHEN and SYDVKM.

The chain uses TRBV4-1 and TRBJ2-7; D gene uncertain. Per the germline V gene, CDR1 is MGHRA and CDR2 is YSYEKL. The CDR3 has 15 amino acids. The ends were cut back, 1 base at V and 4 bases at J, with 14 bases in the middle. Here the CDR3 DNA reads TGCGCCAGCAGCCAAGCCGTCGGGTTCGGATACGAGCAGTACTTC. It specifies CASSQAVGFGYEQYF.

In this sample, this clonotype turned up many times. This chain connects TRBV29-1 to TRBJ2-4; the D call may be TRBD1 or TRBD2 (5 bases each). CDR3 size: 11 residues. Trimming shortened V by 4 bases and J by 8 bases, and 9 bases separated the two germline ends. Germline V gene lookup returns CDR1 SQVTM and CDR2 ANQGSEA. The CDR3 sequence: CSVGGRDIQYF. The DNA of the CDR3 is TGCAGCGTTGGGGGACGGGACATTCAGTACTTC.

This clonotype has more than one count but fewer than ten. The chain employs TRBV7-2 and TRBJ1-1; D is uncertain. Germline V gives CDR1 SGHTA, CDR2 FQGNSA. With 5 bases removed from V and 3 bases from J, the gap between germline ends came to 16 bases. The CDR3 contains 15 residues. The CDR3, as DNA: TGTGCCAGCAGCACCCAACACCTCCCGGACACTGAAGCTTTCTTT. It is translated as CASSTQHLPDTEAFF.

This clonotype was counted many times. The chain recombines TRBV28 with TRBJ2-5; D is possibly TRBD2 (6 bases). Germline CDR1 is MDHEN and CDR2 is SYDVKM. The CDR3 is made up of 16 amino acids. The V end lost 7 bases, the J end lost 3 bases, and 21 bases lay between the germline ends. The CDR3 DNA reads as TGTGCCAGCAAGGGTCTAGGGACTTTCTGGGAAGAGACCCAGTACTTC. Encoded protein: CASKGLGTFWEETQYF.

About this clonotype itself: One base away lies a much larger clone, so this may be a sequencing read error. The V and J genes are TRBV20-1 and TRBJ1-2; D is unresolved. Germline V gene lookup returns CDR1 DFQATT and CDR2 SNEGSKA (reference sequence). The CDR3 is 12 residues long. The CDR3: CSARGTNYGHTF. CDR3 DNA sequence: TGCAGTGCTAGGGGCACTAATTATGGCCACACCTTC.

The chain recombines TRBV10-2 with TRBJ2-3, with D tentatively TRBD2 (6 bases). Trimming removed 6 bases at V and 7 bases at J, with 23 bases between. This CDR3 region has 16 residues. The V gene's germline CDR1 is WSHSY and CDR2 SAAADI. The CDR3 spells CASRPPRTGVSNTQYF. In DNA form, the CDR3 reads TGCGCCAGCAGGCCCCCGCGCACGGGAGTCTCAAATACGCAGTATTTT.

This clonotype was seen ten or more times. The chain links TRBV27 to TRBJ2-7; possible D gene TRBD1, 6 bases. The V end was cut by 7 bases, the J end by 2 bases, with 9 bases between. The CDR3 loop spans 12 amino acids. From germline, CDR1 is MNHEY and CDR2 SMNVEV (reference sequence). CDR3 sequence reads: CASTDRAYEQYF. For the CDR3, the DNA is TGTGCCAGCACGGACAGAGCCTACGAGCAGTACTTC.

This sequence joins TRBV29-1 and TRBJ2-7; 8 bases fit TRBD2. Germline assignment: CDR1 SQVTM and CDR2 ANQGSEA. The CDR3 is 13 residues long. V lost 4 bases to trimming and J lost 7 bases; unmatched junction nucleotides: 9. In DNA, the CDR3 is TGCAGCGTTGCCACCGGGACTAGACAGGAGCAGTACTTC. Amino acid sequence: CSVATGTRQEQYF.

For this clonotype: Compared with germline, one end of the junction differs, possibly owing to a read error. The J gene is TRBJ2-7, the V gene TRBV19, with a tentative D call TRBD2 (5 bases). This CDR3 is built from 15 residues. Germline V lookup: CDR1 LNHDA, CDR2 SQIVND (reference sequence). CDR3 region: CASSIKAAVSHEQYF. The CDR3 coding sequence is TGTGCCAGTAGTATAAAGGCAGCGGTCTCCCACGAGCAGTACTTC.

This clonotype was observed many times. The rearrangement links TRBV28 to TRBJ2-2; D gene ambiguous. This CDR3 contains 18 residues. Trimming pared 3 bases from V and 0 bases from J, leaving 17 bases between. The germline gives CDR1 MDHEN, CDR2 SYDVKM. Here the CDR3 reads CASSFSYVDNTNTGELFF. The CDR3 DNA reads as TGTGCCAGCAGTTTCTCCTACGTCGACAATACGAACACCGGGGAGCTGTTTTTT.

The sample holds a few counts of this clonotype. The chain uses TRBV7-2 and TRBJ2-7, with TRBD2 identical over 10 bases. With V trimmed by 5 bases and J by 0 bases, 7 bases remained unmatched. Germline V lookup: CDR1 SGHTA, CDR2 FQGNSA. The CDR3 covers 16 residues. The CDR3 DNA follows: TGTGCCAGCAGCCGATATAGCGGGAGGAGCTCCTACGAGCAGTACTTC. Encoded protein: CASSRYSGRSSYEQYF.

J is TRBJ1-5 and V is TRBV28; D gene unclear. Trimming removed 3 bases at V and 5 bases at J, with 11 bases between. CDR1 MDHEN and CDR2 SYDVKM come from the germline V gene. The CDR3 is made up of 14 amino acids. CDR3 nucleotides: TGTGCCAGCAGTTTCATGGGGATTTATCAGCCCCAGCATTTT. Translated: CASSFMGIYQPQHF.